This T cell receptor beta chain stems from a study of shared T cell receptors in the human thymus. Germline values: CDR1 SSHAT, CDR2 FNYEAQ (reference sequence). This CDR3 has 15 amino acids. A word on this clone: One end of the junction fails to match germline, which may point to a read error.

Clones were read by immunoSEQ multiplex PCR, and TCRdb kept only the in-frame ones, dropping some. This sample yields 600,000 to 900,000 clones, of which 70% to 90% are seen a single time; under 0.012% belongs to the top ten. These data were also filed under a second study, of human thymus T cells.

The receptor's source is a girl in the first two years of life with a congenital heart defect. The chain uses TRBV7-7 and TRBJ2-5; TRBD2 is a possible D gene (6 bases). Sequencing was done on a sample of thymocytes. The chain's CDR3 is CASSEGRGVQETQYF. CDR3 nucleotide sequence: TGTGCTAGCAGCGAGGGGCGCGGGGTCCAAGAGACCCAGTACTTC. Filled out from reference TRBV7-7 and TRBJ2-5, the complete variable domain reads GAGVSQSPRYKVTKRGQDVTLRCDPISSHATLYWYQQALGQGPEFLTYFNYEAQPDKSGLPSDRFSAERPEGSISTLTIQRTEQRDSAMYRCASSEGRGVQETQYFGPGTRLLVL.